Listed below are T cell receptor beta chains from one sample, sequenced in a study of regulatory T cells in long-lasting Graves disease. TCRdb re-called the multiplex PCR reads with MiXCR, one entry per CDR3 protein. The sample records 370,000 or so distinct CDR3 sequences, 15% to 20% being singletons. These data were likewise used in another study, on T cells in Graves' hyperthyroidism and ophthalmopathy.

This sample comprised peripheral blood mononuclear cells (PBMCs), obtained at new diagnosis, from a patient treated with antithyroid drugs. The receptors shown here come from a young woman with Graves disease. The CDR3 runs from the conserved cysteine through the conserved F or W. D genes are given only for firm matches. A clone size is listed for some rows: how often the clone was seen (once, few, many), or a class if it is expanded.

j_call: TRBJ2-1; d_call: TRBD2; cdr3_length: 17; clone_size: -; v_call: TRBV20-1; cdr3_aa: CSARGGGKIAGTNEQFF; cdr3_nt: TGCAGTGCTAGAGGGGGGGGAAAGATAGCGGGGACCAATGAGCAGTTCTTC
j_call: TRBJ2-2; d_call: -; cdr3_length: 14; clone_size: many; v_call: TRBV7-8; cdr3_aa: CASSLLPGVGELFF; cdr3_nt: TGTGCCAGCAGCTTATTGCCGGGGGTCGGGGAGCTGTTTTTT
j_call: TRBJ2-3; d_call: TRBD2; cdr3_length: 14; clone_size: many; v_call: TRBV20-1; cdr3_aa: CSALRGEIPDTQYF; cdr3_nt: TGCAGTGCCCTCCGGGGGGAAATCCCAGATACGCAGTATTTT
j_call: TRBJ2-1; d_call: TRBD2; cdr3_length: 13; clone_size: many; v_call: TRBV20-1; cdr3_aa: CSGEREGNNEQFF; cdr3_nt: TGCAGTGGAGAGCGGGAGGGTAACAATGAGCAGTTCTTC
j_call: TRBJ2-1; d_call: TRBD1; cdr3_length: 14; clone_size: many; v_call: TRBV4-1; cdr3_aa: CASSPVRGQRGTFF; cdr3_nt: TGCGCCAGCAGCCCGGTTCGGGGACAGCGAGGGACGTTCTTC
j_call: TRBJ2-5; d_call: -; cdr3_length: 15; clone_size: many; v_call: TRBV11-2; cdr3_aa: CASSLIVSPQETQYF; cdr3_nt: TGTGCCAGCAGCTTAATAGTTTCCCCACAAGAGACCCAGTACTTC
j_call: TRBJ2-2; d_call: TRBD1; cdr3_length: 14; clone_size: many; v_call: TRBV29-1; cdr3_aa: CSVDGQGGTGELFF; cdr3_nt: TGCAGCGTTGATGGACAGGGCGGCACCGGGGAGCTGTTTTTT
j_call: TRBJ2-2; d_call: -; cdr3_length: 15; clone_size: many; v_call: TRBV28; cdr3_aa: CATIGGGANTGELFF; cdr3_nt: TGTGCCACCATAGGGGGGGGGGCGAACACCGGGGAGCTGTTTTTT
j_call: TRBJ2-3; d_call: -; cdr3_length: 15; clone_size: few; v_call: TRBV19; cdr3_aa: CASSIEGGAQDTQYF; cdr3_nt: TGTGCCAGTAGTATAGAAGGGGGGGCGCAAGATACGCAGTATTTT
j_call: TRBJ2-7; d_call: -; cdr3_length: 15; clone_size: many; v_call: TRBV3-1; cdr3_aa: CASSQDPGATYEQYF; cdr3_nt: TGTGCCAGCAGCCAAGATCCTGGGGCCACCTACGAGCAGTACTTC
j_call: TRBJ2-1; d_call: -; cdr3_length: 10; clone_size: many; v_call: TRBV12-3/TRBV12-4; cdr3_aa: CASKFVEQFF; cdr3_nt: TGTGCCAGCAAATTCGTTGAGCAGTTCTTC
j_call: TRBJ1-6; d_call: TRBD1; cdr3_length: 14; clone_size: -; v_call: TRBV9; cdr3_aa: CASSGGTANSPLHF; cdr3_nt: TGTGCCAGCAGCGGTGGGACAGCGAATTCACCCCTCCACTTT
j_call: TRBJ2-3; d_call: -; cdr3_length: 15; clone_size: once; v_call: TRBV19; cdr3_aa: CASSQGTPSTDTQYF; cdr3_nt: TGTGCCAGTAGCCAAGGGACACCTAGCACAGATACGCAGTATTTT
j_call: TRBJ2-7; d_call: TRBD1; cdr3_length: 15; clone_size: many; v_call: TRBV11-2; cdr3_aa: CASSLLRTGGDEQYF; cdr3_nt: TGTGCCAGCAGCTTACTCCGGACAGGGGGCGACGAGCAGTACTTC
j_call: TRBJ2-5; d_call: -; cdr3_length: 13; clone_size: many; v_call: TRBV5-1; cdr3_aa: CASSFAPQETQYF; cdr3_nt: TGCGCCAGCAGCTTTGCCCCGCAAGAGACCCAGTACTTC
j_call: TRBJ1-2; d_call: -; cdr3_length: 15; clone_size: many; v_call: TRBV7-9; cdr3_aa: CASSSVVSRQYGYTF; cdr3_nt: TGTGCCAGCAGCTCAGTCGTCAGCAGACAATATGGCTACACCTTC
j_call: TRBJ1-5; d_call: -; cdr3_length: 14; clone_size: many; v_call: TRBV2; cdr3_aa: CASSEGAVRQPQHF; cdr3_nt: TGTGCCAGCAGTGAAGGGGCGGTAAGGCAGCCCCAGCATTTT
j_call: TRBJ1-5; d_call: TRBD1; cdr3_length: 15; clone_size: -; v_call: TRBV6-5; cdr3_aa: CASSFGQGAYQPQHF; cdr3_nt: TGTGCCAGCAGTTTCGGACAGGGCGCTTACCAGCCCCAGCATTTT
j_call: TRBJ2-3; d_call: TRBD2; cdr3_length: 14; clone_size: -; v_call: TRBV6-1; cdr3_aa: CASRERELADTQYF; cdr3_nt: TGTGCCAGCAGGGAGCGGGAGTTGGCAGATACGCAGTATTTT
j_call: TRBJ1-6; d_call: -; cdr3_length: 20; clone_size: few; v_call: TRBV7-2; cdr3_aa: CASSSEGWVGQSSYNSPLHF; cdr3_nt: TGTGCCAGCAGCTCGGAGGGTTGGGTCGGCCAGAGCTCCTATAATTCACCCCTCCACTTT
j_call: TRBJ2-2; d_call: -; cdr3_length: 16; clone_size: few; v_call: TRBV15; cdr3_aa: CATSRPGGVHTGELFF; cdr3_nt: TGTGCCACCAGCAGACCTGGCGGGGTCCACACCGGGGAGCTGTTTTTT
j_call: TRBJ2-7; d_call: -; cdr3_length: 12; clone_size: -; v_call: TRBV6-5; cdr3_aa: CASSYRVGEQYF; cdr3_nt: TGTGCCAGCAGTTACAGGGTTGGCGAGCAGTACTTC
j_call: TRBJ2-7; d_call: TRBD1; cdr3_length: 13; clone_size: -; v_call: TRBV29-1; cdr3_aa: CSVRTGVSYEQYF; cdr3_nt: TGCAGCGTTCGGACAGGGGTCTCCTACGAGCAGTACTTC
j_call: TRBJ2-5; d_call: -; cdr3_length: 15; clone_size: few; v_call: TRBV10-3; cdr3_aa: CAISEQPGLKETQYF; cdr3_nt: TGTGCCATCAGTGAGCAACCGGGACTTAAAGAGACCCAGTACTTC
j_call: TRBJ2-3; d_call: TRBD2; cdr3_length: 16; clone_size: few; v_call: TRBV6-2/TRBV6-3; cdr3_aa: CASSAPSGGASDTQYF; cdr3_nt: TGTGCCAGCAGTGCTCCTAGCGGGGGGGCCTCAGATACGCAGTATTTT
j_call: TRBJ2-7; d_call: -; cdr3_length: 15; clone_size: few; v_call: TRBV14; cdr3_aa: CASSLRTGPGYEQYF; cdr3_nt: TGTGCCAGCAGCTTAAGGACCGGGCCAGGGTACGAGCAGTACTTC
j_call: TRBJ1-1; d_call: TRBD1; cdr3_length: 13; clone_size: many; v_call: TRBV30; cdr3_aa: CARMEGADTEAFF; cdr3_nt: TGTGCCCGGATGGAGGGGGCGGACACTGAAGCTTTCTTT
j_call: TRBJ1-2; d_call: TRBD1; cdr3_length: 12; clone_size: few; v_call: TRBV20-1; cdr3_aa: CSYMDRYYGYTF; cdr3_nt: TGCAGTTATATGGACAGGTACTATGGCTACACCTTC
j_call: TRBJ2-5; d_call: TRBD1; cdr3_length: 17; clone_size: -; v_call: TRBV5-6; cdr3_aa: CASSLTGTGGARETQYF; cdr3_nt: TGTGCCAGCAGCTTAACCGGGACAGGGGGCGCGAGGGAGACCCAGTACTTC
j_call: TRBJ2-1; d_call: -; cdr3_length: 14; clone_size: many; v_call: TRBV11-3; cdr3_aa: CASSPTPLGNEQFF; cdr3_nt: TGTGCCAGCAGCCCGACCCCTTTGGGGAATGAGCAGTTCTTC
j_call: TRBJ2-1; d_call: -; cdr3_length: 13; clone_size: many; v_call: TRBV6-5; cdr3_aa: CASSYSNLTPPLF; cdr3_nt: TGTGCCAGCAGTTACTCGAACCTGACCCCGCCGCTCTTC
j_call: TRBJ1-2; d_call: -; cdr3_length: 11; clone_size: many; v_call: TRBV2; cdr3_aa: CASSGGAGYTF; cdr3_nt: TGTGCCAGCAGTGGGGGGGCCGGCTACACCTTC
j_call: TRBJ2-7; d_call: TRBD2; cdr3_length: 16; clone_size: -; v_call: TRBV5-1; cdr3_aa: CASSLVRLAGSYEQYF; cdr3_nt: TGCGCCAGCAGCTTGGTTCGACTAGCGGGCTCCTACGAGCAGTACTTC
j_call: TRBJ2-7; d_call: -; cdr3_length: 12; clone_size: -; v_call: TRBV6-1; cdr3_aa: CASSTTGRTQYF; cdr3_nt: TGTGCCAGCAGCACAACAGGGAGGACGCAGTACTTC
j_call: TRBJ2-5; d_call: TRBD1; cdr3_length: 14; clone_size: many; v_call: TRBV28; cdr3_aa: CASSSDRGGETQYF; cdr3_nt: TGTGCCAGCAGTTCCGACAGGGGGGGAGAGACCCAGTACTTC
j_call: TRBJ2-1; d_call: TRBD2; cdr3_length: 17; clone_size: many; v_call: TRBV10-3; cdr3_aa: CAISESNAGGGTNEQFF; cdr3_nt: TGTGCCATCAGTGAGTCAAACGCGGGGGGAGGAACCAATGAGCAGTTCTTC
j_call: TRBJ2-1; d_call: -; cdr3_length: 16; clone_size: many; v_call: TRBV11-3; cdr3_aa: CASSPTVGALYNEQFF; cdr3_nt: TGTGCCAGCAGCCCGACGGTTGGGGCCCTCTACAATGAGCAGTTCTTC
j_call: TRBJ2-7; d_call: TRBD2; cdr3_length: 15; clone_size: many; v_call: TRBV3-1; cdr3_aa: CASSQGGSGPYEQYF; cdr3_nt: TGTGCCAGCAGCCAAGGCGGGAGCGGCCCCTACGAGCAGTACTTC
j_call: TRBJ2-7; d_call: TRBD1; cdr3_length: 15; clone_size: many; v_call: TRBV13; cdr3_aa: CASSSPTGGKDEQYF; cdr3_nt: TGTGCCAGCAGCTCCCCCACAGGGGGAAAGGACGAGCAGTACTTC
j_call: TRBJ1-2; d_call: TRBD1; cdr3_length: 13; clone_size: few; v_call: TRBV6-1; cdr3_aa: CASRLGQGDGYTF; cdr3_nt: TGTGCCAGCAGATTAGGGCAGGGGGATGGCTACACCTTC